This T cell receptor (beta chain) came from a study of shared clonotypes between healthy human individuals (TCRdb year 2020). A note on the overall study: The cohort included three men and a couple of women between 18 and 49 years of age. Per donor, leukapheresis produced somewhere between about 0.94 and 9 billion PBMCs. For each donor, three plates each were used for CD4 naive and CD4 memory, two plates were used for CD8 naive, and one plate was used for CD8 memory. Different laboratories and diverse techniques were used to prepare libraries and sequence TCR repertoires, to increase sequencing depth and limit assay-specific biases. The study deeply sequenced blood TCR repertoires of five healthy adults to estimate repertoire size and the extent of clonotype sharing between individuals. Results the study describes overall, beyond this receptor: Sampling was limited to blood, and TCR repertoires in tissue likely differ from TCR repertoires in blood. When a handful of donors were compared, the shared fraction of clonotypes was 5% to 6.5% for naive CD4, around 4% for naive CD8, roughly 2.3% for memory CD4, and under 0.5% for memory CD8. Rarefaction of sorted-subset datasets indicated incomplete sequencing despite the large sequencing depth. Larger estimated clonotype richness was generally found for naive subsets than for memory subsets. Pairwise subsampling led to the expectation that sequencing depth would affect the degree of clonotype sharing among donors. Because the study included only a small number of donors, the genetic and exposure-history diversity represented was limited. Compared with non-shared clonotypes, clonotypes shared by all four sorted-subset donors had higher generation probabilities.

The donors were healthy, HIV-negative adults who had no recently reported acute infections or vaccinations. Every donor was a Caucasian adult living in Nashville, Tennessee, USA. CD4+ T cells were enriched by magnetic negative selection; naive cells were then positively selected on CD45RA, and the negative fraction formed the memory subset. Blood was obtained by leukapheresis, after which PBMCs were separated by Ficoll-Histopaque density gradient centrifugation and cryopreserved in liquid nitrogen vapor phase. Analytical flow cytometry was used to check the purity and quantity of each magnetically sorted T cell population. From each sorted fraction, genomic DNA was isolated and quantified by UV absorbance on a Nanodrop 2000c. The CDR3 covers 13 residues, taking in both the cysteine and the phenylalanine. This entry keeps only the CDR3 DNA: 39 bases, framed from base 1. CDR1 and CDR2, looked up from the germline V gene, are MDHEN and SYDVKM. V is clipped by 8 bases and J by 5 bases, and the sequence between their germline boundaries is 13 bases long.

As concerns this clone: Its binding antigen is unknown. Qualities for individual bases were not recorded, and no much larger clone is one base off.

Using the deep immunoSEQ assay, multiplex PCR amplified TCR CDR3 regions from genomic DNA. Extracted genomic DNA from each cell subset was spread evenly across all wells of several immunoSEQ 96-well plates, with each plate serving as a replicate. For sorted subsets, each replicate PCR was loaded with about 0.2 ug genomic DNA, equivalent to approximately 27,000 T cell genomes. The purified libraries were quantified using a Qubit 3.0 fluorometer, sized with a Bioanalyzer 2100, and then quantified again using the KAPA Library Quantification kit. Each immunoSEQ 96-well plate was sequenced on its own single-read 150-cycle Illumina NextSeq 550 flow cell. The paper's processing steps were these. Because only junctional sequences without quality scores were contained in the immunoSEQ output, filtering matching that applied to full-length reads could not be performed. To assign V/J genes and CDR3, sequences were annotated using PyIR, a Python wrapper for IgBLAST v1.9, with IMGT germline references. Reads were filtered out if the reads had weak V/J assignments (E-value above 1e-6), no CDR3, stop codons, out-of-frame junctions, or ambiguous translated residues. V3J clonotypes were defined as sequences sharing the same inferred V gene, J gene, and CDR3 amino acid sequence. Percentage overlap between repertoires was computed as shared unique clonotypes divided by the size of the smaller repertoire. Three approaches were used to assess repertoire richness: RTK rarefaction, the Chao1 estimator, and Recon v2.1 estimates of unobserved clonotypes. OLGA was used to compute generation probabilities for all TCRbeta clonotypes that the gDNA method yielded from a handful of donors. The table was pulled from immuneACCESS by TCRdb, which kept in-frame rearrangements only. Such tables lose some clones; where checked, under half of the loss comes from unresolved V genes, and the rest has no known cause. V and J calls plus clone size are reproduced from that table; the DNA served to infer D and trimming. Here the sample has about 2.4 million clones; over 85% occur a single time. Clones ranked in the top ten supply roughly 0.36% of the sample.

This chain is built from TRBV28 and TRBJ1-3; a weak D assignment points to TRBD1 (5 bases agree). This TCR came from a man in his late teens or twenties in good health. Some clones in this sample may be carry-over from other donors' samples. Sample: naive CD4+ T cells from PBMCs. Explained via the paper, the cell subset or site label denotes: CD45RA+ positively selected. The sequenced DNA is TGTGCCAGCGGCGAGTCGGGGCGAAACACCATATATTTT. The encoded protein is CASGESGRNTIYF.